This T cell receptor beta chain appears in the sequencing data of a study of blood T cell repertoires in COVID-19. About the research overall: The United States, Italy and Spain were the sources of the acute and convalescent COVID-19 samples.

Authors' data handling: Cell counts per sample came from amplifying reference gene primers. Sequencing used immunoSEQ multiplex PCR; TCRdb keeps in-frame clones, though not all of them. The V and J calls and clone size were taken over from that table, and D and trimming were inferred from the DNA. The table includes 150,000 to 180,000 clones, roughly nine tenths detected once. Germline CDR1 reads SGHRS; CDR2 reads YFSETQ. V shed 4 bases and J 6 bases; nucleotides not matched to a gene: 6. This CDR3 is 15 amino acids long. This clonotype originated in a woman in her forties with acute or convalescent COVID-19. The V gene is TRBV5-1, the J gene TRBJ2-1; the match to TRBD2 covers 11 bases. Sequencing was done on a sample of peripheral blood. The CDR3 sequence is CASSPLAGETNEQFF. Here the CDR3 DNA reads TGCGCCAGCAGCCCACTAGCGGGGGAGACCAATGAGCAGTTCTTC.